A single sample gave rise to the 19 T cell receptor beta chains below, sequenced in a study of PD-1 blockade in classical Hodgkin lymphoma. Brentuximab vedotin exposure varied among the patients, all of whom had relapsed after autologous stem cell transplantation. Sequencing used immunoSEQ multiplex PCR; TCRdb keeps in-frame clones, though not all of them. There are roughly 50,000 clones in the sample; about 78% occur only once, and about 20% lies in the top ten. The material sequenced was peripheral blood mononuclear cells (PBMCs), taken before the second cycle of nivolumab. The receptor source for this set is a human donor with classical Hodgkin lymphoma.

V gene TRBV18 combines with J gene TRBJ1-2; 7 bases line up with TRBD1. Germline V gene data show CDR1 as KGHSH and CDR2 as LQKENI. V lost 5 bases and J lost 4; bases outside the gene matches: 19. The CDR3 contains 18 residues. The DNA for the CDR3 is TGTGCCAGCTCAGAAATCCCATCTACTGTCGACAGGGCCTATGGCTACACCTTC. Translation gives CASSEIPSTVDRAYGYTF.

This chain connects TRBV6-6 to TRBJ1-4, with 10 bases that match TRBD1. V shed 5 bases and J 7 bases; nucleotides not matched to a gene: 7. Germline V CDR1 and CDR2: MNHNY, SVGAGI (reference sequence). The CDR3 has 15 residues. The CDR3 nucleotides are TGTGCCAGCAGTAAAGCGGGACAGGGGTTTGAAAAACTGTTTTTT. Protein product: CASSKAGQGFEKLFF.

The rearrangement uses TRBV5-6 and TRBJ2-3; 8 bases align to TRBD1. The CDR3 extends over 15 amino acids. Trimming at V came to 8 bases and at J to 4 bases, leaving 12 bases not matched to a gene. CDR1 SGHDT and CDR2 YYEEEE come from the germline V gene. The CDR3 nucleotides read TGTGCCAGTTCCACCGGGACAGGCAGGCCAGATACGCAGTATTTT. This gives the protein CASSTGTGRPDTQYF.

V usage is TRBV25-1 and J usage is TRBJ1-2; 10 bases are shared with TRBD1. V was pared by 3 bases and J by 0 bases, with 7 bases of the junction left unmatched. CDR1 is MGHDK, CDR2 SYGVNS, per germline. The CDR3 covers 17 residues. CDR3 in amino acids: CASSDWGQGNPNYGYTF. The CDR3 DNA reads TGTGCCAGCAGTGACTGGGGACAGGGGAATCCTAACTATGGCTACACCTTC.

The chain combines TRBV5-1 with TRBJ2-6, with D perhaps TRBD2 (6 bases). The CDR3 sequence is 16 residues long. The germline V gene has CDR1 SGHRS and CDR2 YFSETQ. V was shortened by 6 bases and J by 0 bases, with 13 bases between the two germline ends. The CDR3 DNA follows: TGCGCCAGCACAACCGGGAGTCGCTCTGGGGCCAACGTCCTGACTTTC. Its protein is CASTTGSRSGANVLTF.

This clone was observed once. The rearrangement joins TRBV4-2 to TRBJ2-3; 10 nucleotides line up with TRBD2. The CDR3 has 19 residues. J lost 2 bases, V lost 0 bases, and 11 bases had no gene match. Per the germline V gene, CDR1 is LGHNA and CDR2 is YNFKEQ. CDR3 amino acids: CASSQDAMLTSGYTDTQYF. CDR3 nucleotide sequence: TGTGCCAGCAGCCAAGATGCGATGTTGACTAGCGGGTACACAGATACGCAGTATTTT.

This clone showed up many times. V is TRBV2 and J is TRBJ2-5; TRBD1 matches at 9 bases. CDR1 is SNHLY, CDR2 FYNNEI, per germline. Trimming removed 2 bases from V and 1 base from J; junction bases left unmatched: 5. The CDR3 has 16 amino acids. The DNA of the CDR3 is TGTGCCAGCAGTGAAATAGGACAGGGGATCCAAGAGACCCAGTACTTC. Its protein product is CASSEIGQGIQETQYF.

V gene TRBV27 combines with J gene TRBJ1-5; tentatively, D is TRBD1 (5 bases). Trimming took off 0 bases at V and 4 bases at J, with 13 bases between the two ends. The germline CDR1 and CDR2 sequences are MNHEY and SMNVEV (reference sequence). This CDR3 region has 16 residues. The CDR3 here is CASSLSPTDTNQPQHF. The DNA for the CDR3 is TGTGCCAGCAGTTTATCCCCGACAGACACTAATCAGCCCCAGCATTTT.

This chain connects TRBV5-4 to TRBJ2-3; 8 bases line up with TRBD2. This CDR3 has 15 amino acids. V lost 4 bases and J lost 3; bases outside the gene matches: 7. CDR1 and CDR2 (germline): SGHNT, YYREEE (reference sequence). This CDR3 reads CASSLGGAKTDTQYF. Here the CDR3 DNA reads TGTGCCAGCAGCCTCGGGGGGGCGAAAACAGATACGCAGTATTTT.

The chain couples TRBV30 to TRBJ2-2; 8 nucleotides line up with TRBD2. In germline, CDR1 is GTSNPN, CDR2 SVGIG (reference sequence). J gave up 4 bases and V 2 bases, and 9 bases lay outside the gene matches. The CDR3 loop spans 16 amino acids. The CDR3 region is CAWSPLGLGPTGELFF. The CDR3 DNA is TGTGCCTGGAGTCCCCTGGGACTAGGGCCCACCGGGGAGCTGTTTTTT.

This chain uses TRBV5-4 with TRBJ2-1; 9 nucleotides align to TRBD2. The CDR3 runs 15 residues. CDR1 SGHNT and CDR2 YYREEE come from the germline V gene (reference sequence). Unmatched junction bases numbered 8, after V lost 6 bases and J lost 4 bases. In DNA form, the CDR3 reads TGTGCCAGCAAGGCAGCGCGGGAGGGTTACAATGAGCAGTTCTTC. Translated: CASKAAREGYNEQFF.

J is TRBJ2-7 and V is TRBV11-3; 7 bases are a match to TRBD1. V gave up 5 bases and J gave up 5 bases; unmatched junction bases: 15. Germline values: CDR1 SGHNT, CDR2 YENEEA. CDR3 length equals 16 residues. The DNA for the CDR3 is TGTGCCAGCAGCCACAGAGTAGGAGACAGGGCGAACGAGCAGTACTTC. This gives the protein CASSHRVGDRANEQYF.

The chain uses TRBV13 and TRBJ1-3; no clear D. Trimming stripped 1 base from V and 3 bases from J, with 10 bases between. CDR1 is PRHDT and CDR2 is FYEKMQ in the germline V gene (reference sequence). The CDR3 has 15 residues. The CDR3 DNA reads as TGTGCCAGCAGCTTAGTAGGGCTCAGTGGAAACACCATATATTTT. Amino acids: CASSLVGLSGNTIYF.

This chain links TRBV9 with TRBJ1-1, with TRBD1 matching over 7 bases. Unmatched junction bases numbered 10, after V lost 3 bases and J lost 8 bases. The CDR3 loop spans 14 amino acids. In germline, CDR1 is SGDLS, CDR2 YYNGEE. CDR3 sequence (DNA): TGTGCCAGCAGCGCCCGGAGGGGGCCTCTCGAAGCTTTCTTT. As protein: CASSARRGPLEAFF.

This clone was recorded once. This chain joins TRBV6-1 and TRBJ2-5; D might be TRBD2 (6 bases). Germline CDR1 is MNHNS and CDR2 is SASEGT. V was pared by 3 bases and J by 5 bases, with 13 bases between. The CDR3 sequence is 14 residues long. Written as DNA, the CDR3 is TGTGCCAGCAGTGACTTCTCGGGGAGGGAGACCCAGTACTTC. Its translation is CASSDFSGRETQYF.

The chain joins TRBV27 to TRBJ2-1; D is undetermined. This CDR3 contains 15 residues. V gave up 3 bases and J gave up 1 base, with 10 bases separating them. Germline CDR1 is MNHEY and CDR2 is SMNVEV (reference sequence). The CDR3 is CASSFLGPSYNEQFF. Here the CDR3 DNA reads TGTGCCAGCAGTTTTTTGGGTCCATCCTACAATGAGCAGTTCTTC.

This chain joins TRBV18 and TRBJ2-1; D could derive from TRBD1 or TRBD2 (5 bases each). Trimming shortened V by 0 bases and J by 6 bases, and 12 bases separated the two germline ends. This CDR3 has 15 residues. Germline assignment: CDR1 KGHSH and CDR2 LQKENI. The CDR3 reads CASSPPGPLGNEQFF. CDR3 DNA sequence: TGTGCCAGCTCACCACCGGGACCCCTAGGCAATGAGCAGTTCTTC.

The gene calls are TRBV28 and TRBJ1-1, with unresolved D. V lost 1 base to trimming and J lost 1 base, with 7 bases between them. The CDR3 length is 14 residues. CDR1 MDHEN and CDR2 SYDVKM come from the germline V gene. The CDR3 DNA reads TGTGCCAGCAGTTTATTAAACCCGAACACTGAAGCTTTCTTT. Residues: CASSLLNPNTEAFF.

In this sample, this clone turned up a few times. The chain uses TRBV5-1 and TRBJ2-1; D might be TRBD2 (6 bases). The CDR3 spans 14 residues. CDR1 and CDR2 from the germline V gene are SGHRS and YFSETQ. V lost 4 bases to trimming and J lost 5 bases, with 13 bases between them. This CDR3 is CASSAGLFDNEQFF. The CDR3 coding sequence is TGCGCCAGCAGCGCAGGACTATTCGACAATGAGCAGTTCTTC.